This T cell receptor beta chain was identified in a study of control samples from healthy donors and cancer patients. Libraries were prepared by immunoSEQ multiplex PCR; TCRdb keeps only in-frame clonotypes and omits some of them. Among tens of thousands of clones listed, about 93% were seen once. Germline CDR1 and CDR2: SGHNT and YENEEA. Trimming left V 5 bases short and J 1 base short, with 14 bases between. The CDR3 has 16 amino acids. This rearrangement joins TRBV11-3 to TRBJ2-2; the D gene is possibly TRBD2 (5 bases). This TCR derives from a woman between 18 and 30 years old in good health. The sequenced sample consisted of blood. CDR3 loop: CASSPEVAENTGELFF. The CDR3 coding sequence is TGTGCCAGCAGCCCGGAGGTGGCGGAGAACACCGGGGAGCTGTTTTTT.